This TCR beta chain was observed in a study of blood T cell repertoires in COVID-19. Turning to the study itself: Both acute and convalescent COVID-19 samples were obtained from the United States, Italy and Spain.

As processed by the authors: How many nucleated cells were present was estimated from reference gene primer amplification. Libraries were prepared by immunoSEQ multiplex PCR; TCRdb keeps only in-frame clonotypes and omits some of them. That table supplies the V and J calls and clone size; D and trimming were determined from the DNA. The sample yields 350,000 to 450,000 clones, 75% to 90% seen once. In regard to this clone: The junction departs from germline at one end; a sequencing error may be responsible.

The study counted Cohort 3 donors as recovered given two negative PCRs, clearance, or symptom resolution. This CDR3 contains 16 residues. The germline gives CDR1 SGHRS, CDR2 YFSETQ. This sequence joins TRBV5-1 and TRBJ2-2; TRBD1 aligns across 7 bases. The TCR sequence derives from a man aged 25-40 years who had recovered from COVID-19. Sequenced sample: PBMCs or T cells enriched from blood (not recorded which). In DNA, the CDR3 is TGCGCCAGCAGCTTGGCAGACAGGGTAGACACCGGTGAGCTGTTTTTT. It translates to CASSLADRVDTGELFF.